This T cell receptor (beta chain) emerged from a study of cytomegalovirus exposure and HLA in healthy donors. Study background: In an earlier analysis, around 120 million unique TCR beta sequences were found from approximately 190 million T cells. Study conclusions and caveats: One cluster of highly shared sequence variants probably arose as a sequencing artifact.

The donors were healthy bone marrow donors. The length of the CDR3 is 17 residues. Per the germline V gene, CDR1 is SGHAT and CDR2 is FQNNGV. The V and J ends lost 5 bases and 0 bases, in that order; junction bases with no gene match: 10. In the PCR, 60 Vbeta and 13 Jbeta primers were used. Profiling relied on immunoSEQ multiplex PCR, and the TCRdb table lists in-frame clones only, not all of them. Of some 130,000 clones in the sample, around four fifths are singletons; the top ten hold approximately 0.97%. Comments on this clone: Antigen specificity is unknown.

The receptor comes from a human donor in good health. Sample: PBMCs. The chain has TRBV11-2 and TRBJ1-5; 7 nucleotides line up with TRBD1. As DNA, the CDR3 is TGTGCCAGCAGCCCCGCCGTGACAGGGTATAGCAATCAGCCCCAGCATTTT. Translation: CASSPAVTGYSNQPQHF.